The sequence of this TCR beta chain was determined in a study of shared T cell receptors in the human thymus. TCRdb keeps only in-frame clones here, not all; method: immunoSEQ multiplex PCR. Found here are roughly 660,000 clones, around 89% of them singletons; the top ten hold about 0.01%. The CDR3 extends over 12 amino acids. CDR1 and CDR2 from the germline V gene are GTSNPN and SVGIG (reference sequence). V lost 5 bases to trimming and J lost 4 bases, with 11 bases between them. The sample also formed part of further work on human thymus T cells. That publication notes: Resected material from corrective heart surgery provided the thymus tissue analysed. Thymic and blood repertoires seemed to show skewed V and J gene use. Unrelated individuals had highly overlapping thymic repertoires, as reported in related research.

Sequencing was done on a sample of thymocytes. The chain carries TRBV30 and TRBJ1-1, with a weak D call TRBD1 (5 bases). The sequence was collected from a boy in the first two years of life with a congenital heart defect. CDR3 loop: CAWGGEGTEAFF. The CDR3 DNA is TGTGCCTGGGGAGGGGAGGGCACTGAAGCTTTCTTT. The full variable domain, its missing parts supplied by reference TRBV30 and TRBJ1-1, is SQTIHQWPATLVQPVGSPLSLECTVEGTSNPNLYWYRQAAGRGLQLLFYSVGIGQISSEVPQNLSASRPQDRQFILSSKKLLLSDSGFYLCAWGGEGTEAFFGQGTRLTVV.